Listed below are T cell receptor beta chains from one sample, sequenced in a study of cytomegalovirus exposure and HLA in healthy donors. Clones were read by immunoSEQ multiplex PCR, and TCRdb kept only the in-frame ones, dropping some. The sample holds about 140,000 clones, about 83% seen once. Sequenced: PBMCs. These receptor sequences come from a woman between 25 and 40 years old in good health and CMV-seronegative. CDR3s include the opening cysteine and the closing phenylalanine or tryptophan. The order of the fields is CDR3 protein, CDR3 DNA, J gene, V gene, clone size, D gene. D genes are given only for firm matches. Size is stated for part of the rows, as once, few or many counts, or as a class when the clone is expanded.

CASSTREGNQPQHF,TGTGCCAGTAGTACCAGGGAGGGCAATCAGCCCCAGCATTTT,TRBJ1-5,TRBV19,NA,NA
CASSYSVGRTEAFF,TGTGCCAGCAGTTACTCGGTGGGGCGGACTGAAGCTTTCTTT,TRBJ1-1,TRBV6-5,NA,NA
CASKERGNQYNEQFF,TGTGCCAGTAAGGAGCGGGGCAATCAGTACAATGAGCAGTTCTTC,TRBJ2-1,TRBV19,once,TRBD2
CASSSLRAGSNSPLHF,TGTGCCAGCAGCTCCCTCCGGGCGGGAAGTAATTCACCCCTCCACTTT,TRBJ1-6,TRBV5-6,NA,NA
CASSSGGSYEQYF,TGTGCCAGCAGTTCAGGGGGGTCCTACGAGCAGTACTTC,TRBJ2-7,TRBV27,NA,NA
CASLEHPGTVMNTGELFF,TGTGCCAGCCTCGAACACCCCGGGACAGTGATGAACACCGGGGAGCTGTTTTTT,TRBJ2-2,TRBV27,NA,TRBD1
CASTDRGHYGYTF,TGTGCCAGTACTGACAGGGGGCACTATGGCTACACCTTC,TRBJ1-2,TRBV19,NA,TRBD1
CASSPQGGGETQYF,TGTGCCAGCTCACCCCAGGGTGGAGGGGAGACCCAGTACTTC,TRBJ2-5,TRBV18,once,NA
CASSLVRGSGTDTQYF,TGTGCCAGCAGCTTGGTAAGGGGATCCGGCACAGATACGCAGTATTTT,TRBJ2-3,TRBV5-4,NA,NA
CASKTGGYTDTQYF,TGCGCCAGCAAAACGGGGGGTTACACAGATACGCAGTATTTT,TRBJ2-3,TRBV5-1,NA,TRBD2
CASSLVGTGGDEQYF,TGCGCCAGCAGCTTGGTCGGGACAGGGGGCGACGAGCAGTACTTC,TRBJ2-7,TRBV5-1,NA,TRBD1
CASTPPGGGPYEQYF,TGTGCCAGCACCCCCCCGGGGGGCGGACCCTACGAGCAGTACTTC,TRBJ2-7,TRBV6-5,NA,NA
CASSLGQGIGNTIYF,TGCGCCAGCAGCTTAGGACAGGGGATCGGAAACACCATATATTTT,TRBJ1-3,TRBV5-1,once,TRBD1
CASSPTSGGLYTQYF,TGTGCCAGCTCCCCGACTAGCGGGGGTCTGTACACGCAGTATTTT,TRBJ2-3,TRBV18,NA,TRBD2